Sequencing of this TCR beta chain was carried out in a study of blood T cell repertoires in COVID-19. The overall study: PBMCs, B-cell-depleted T cells, or T cells were the source of the cDNA or gDNA that made up the material.

CDR1 is SGHTA, CDR2 FQGNSA, per germline. V shed 1 base and J shed 5 bases, with 11 bases lying between them. This CDR3 has 14 amino acids. Using immunoSEQ multiplex PCR, the repertoire was profiled, and TCRdb retains in-frame clones only, with some absent. Among some 250,000 clones listed, roughly nine tenths were seen once. The sequenced sample was peripheral blood. The origin of this receptor is a man in his 60s with acute or convalescent COVID-19. The chain has TRBV7-2 and TRBJ1-1, with D possibly being TRBD1 (5 bases). The CDR3: CASSLDSGGTEAFF. CDR3 nucleotides: TGTGCCAGCAGCTTAGATTCCGGGGGAACTGAAGCTTTCTTT.